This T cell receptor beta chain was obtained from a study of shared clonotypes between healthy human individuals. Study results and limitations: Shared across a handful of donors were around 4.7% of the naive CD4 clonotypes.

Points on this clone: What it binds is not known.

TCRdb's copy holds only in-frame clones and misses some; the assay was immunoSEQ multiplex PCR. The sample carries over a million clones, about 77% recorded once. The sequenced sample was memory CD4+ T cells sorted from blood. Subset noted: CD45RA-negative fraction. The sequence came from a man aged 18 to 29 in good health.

The CDR3 is CASSSGAVNSPLHF. CDR3 coding DNA: TGTGCCAGCAGCTCGGGGGCCGTTAATTCACCCCTCCACTTT. V is TRBV7-8 and J is TRBJ1-6, with D possibly matching TRBD1 (6 bases). This CDR3 has 14 amino acids. Deletions cut 4 bases from V and 6 bases from J, with 10 bases between. CDR1 is SGHVS, CDR2 FQNEAQ, per germline. The variable domain in full, with the rest retrieved from reference TRBV7-8 and TRBJ1-6, is GAGVSQSPRYKVAKRGQDVALRCDPISGHVSLFWYQQALGQGPEFLTYFQNEAQLDKSGLPSDRFFAERPEGSVSTLKIQRTQQEDSAVYLCASSSGAVNSPLHFGNGTRLTVT.